The clone carrying this TCR beta chain was detected a few times. The antigen remains undetermined. The record originates from a study of vaccination and CD4 T cells after COVID-19. The germline V gene has CDR1 LNHNV and CDR2 YYDKDF (reference sequence). This CDR3 is built from 16 residues. Trimming pared 0 bases from V and 2 bases from J, leaving 13 bases between. Researchers used the Oncomine TCR Beta short-read assay to sequence DNA from cultured CD4+ T cells. TCRdb reanalysed the PCR reads using MiXCR and keeps one entry per CDR3 protein. The data contain over 10,000 distinct CDR3 sequences, approximately 75% of them singletons. Indicated treatment: roughly ten-day PBMC culture with coronavirus spike peptide pools or control peptides (ViraFEST assay).

Sequencing was carried out using CD4+ T cells from blood, cultured in vitro. The chain recombines TRBV15 with TRBJ1-2; the D gene is possibly TRBD1 (5 bases). This clonotype originated in a human donor who had recovered from COVID-19. CDR3 sequence (DNA): TGTGCCACCAGCAGAGATCGGGGCCAGGGAAACTATGGCTACACCTTC. This sequence encodes CATSRDRGQGNYGYTF.